This T cell receptor (beta chain) was observed in a study of blood T cell repertoires in COVID-19. Overall study: T cells, B-cell-depleted T cells, or PBMCs provided the cDNA or gDNA that served as material.

Original processing notes: Counts of nucleated cells, estimated from reference gene primer amplification, were obtained. Profiled with immunoSEQ multiplex PCR; TCRdb holds only in-frame clones, not every one. From that table come the V and J calls and clone size; the DNA was used to work out D and trimming. This sample yields 250,000 to 350,000 clones, of which 80% to 90% are seen a single time; 5.5% to 8% belongs to the top ten. Germline CDR1 is SGHVS and CDR2 is FQNEAQ. This CDR3 region has 16 residues. The V end was cut by 1 base, the J end by 2 bases, with 13 bases between. Seattle participants joined during active infection and were tracked over time.

Source material: peripheral blood. The receptor was derived from a woman aged 50 to 60 with COVID-19, enrolled during active disease. This rearrangement joins TRBV7-8 to TRBJ2-3; a weak D match, TRBD2 (5 bases). In DNA form, the CDR3 reads TGTGCCAGCAGCTTAGTGTCGGGATTCGACACAGATACGCAGTATTTT. Translating it yields CASSLVSGFDTDTQYF.